This TCR beta chain stems from a study of T cell responses to AZD1222 COVID-19 vaccine. In this sample, this clone turned up a few times. What it binds is unknown. Study-level points and caveats: Researchers report vaccine-associated CD4 TCRs spanning spike, with dominance at 160-218 and 743-854. The donor cohort was predominantly white British with a female majority, and clonal diversity may have been underestimated.

Profiled with immunoSEQ multiplex PCR; TCRdb holds only in-frame clones, not every one. The sample lists about 160,000 clones; 91% were seen once. CDR3 length equals 14 residues. CDR1 is SGHRS and CDR2 is YFSETQ in the germline V gene. Losses at the gene ends were 2 bases for V and 4 bases for J; bases not matched to a gene: 4. This material consisted of peripheral blood, taken on day 0 of AZD1222 vaccination. The sequence was obtained from an adult in good health. The chain combines TRBV5-1 with TRBJ1-1; 8 nucleotides line up with TRBD1. CDR3 protein: CASSLGTGGTEAFF. CDR3 DNA sequence: TGCGCCAGCAGCTTAGGAACAGGGGGCACTGAAGCTTTCTTT.